These T cell receptor beta chains were read from a single sample in a study of graft-versus-host responses after intestinal transplantation. The assay was immunoSEQ multiplex PCR, and TCRdb's table has in-frame clones only and misses some. Of tens of thousands of clones in the sample, more than 90% are singletons; the top ten hold approximately 0.8%. The material sequenced was PBMCs, taken 16 days after intestinal transplant. These receptors originate from a human patient who received an intestinal transplant, so some T cells may come from the graft donor. Each CDR3 is given with its conserved first and last residue. A D gene is named only where the DNA matches it firmly.

- | TRBJ2-7 | TRBV19 | TGTGCCAGTAGTATCCAGGGTGCCGAGCAGTACTTC | CASSIQGAEQYF
TRBD1 | TRBJ1-1 | TRBV6-5 | TGTGCCAGCAGTCCGGGACAGGGGTATGAAGCTTTCTTT | CASSPGQGYEAFF
- | TRBJ2-3 | TRBV28 | TGTGCCAGCAGTTTAACGGGGACGGACACAGATACGCAGTATTTT | CASSLTGTDTDTQYF
TRBD2 | TRBJ2-5 | TRBV12-5 | TGTGCTAGTGCGACTAGCGGGCTTCAAGAGACCCAGTACTTC | CASATSGLQETQYF
TRBD1 | TRBJ1-5 | TRBV6-1 | TGTGCCAGCAGTGGACAGGGGACCCTCCTCAATCAGCCCCAGCATTTT | CASSGQGTLLNQPQHF
- | TRBJ1-1 | TRBV19 | TGTGCCAGTAGTCTCCTGAGACTTGGTGAAGCTTTCTTT | CASSLLRLGEAFF
- | TRBJ1-1 | TRBV2 | TGTGCCAGCAGTGAATGGGGGAAAAGGGTTCTTAACACTGAAGCTTTCTTT | CASSEWGKRVLNTEAFF
- | TRBJ2-7 | TRBV18 | TGTGCCAGCTCACCAGGGGCCACGACTTCCTACGAGCAGTACTTC | CASSPGATTSYEQYF
- | TRBJ1-1 | TRBV30 | TGTGCCTGGACCCCGTCGGGGGGCACTGAAGCTTTCTTT | CAWTPSGGTEAFF
- | TRBJ2-7 | TRBV5-1 | TGCGCCAGCAGCTACCCCTCCTACGAGCAGTACTTC | CASSYPSYEQYF
TRBD1 | TRBJ2-1 | TRBV7-9 | TGTGCCAGCAGCCCCGGGACAGGGGTCAATGAGCAGTTCTTC | CASSPGTGVNEQFF
TRBD2 | TRBJ2-2 | TRBV9 | TGTGCCAGCAGCGACCGACTAGCGGGGGTTAACACCGGGGAGCTGTTTTTT | CASSDRLAGVNTGELFF
- | TRBJ2-7 | TRBV7-9 | TGTGCCAGCACCCCCCCAGAAGTGAACAGTCAAAGGGGAGAGCAGTACTTC | CASTPPEVNSQRGEQYF
- | TRBJ2-2 | TRBV6-6 | TGTGCCAGCAGTTTTAGCGGCACCGGGGAGCTGTTTTTT | CASSFSGTGELFF
- | TRBJ2-7 | TRBV4-1 | TGCGCCAGCAGCCCACCGGGCAGGGTGGTGTACGAGCAGTACTTC | CASSPPGRVVYEQYF
- | TRBJ1-1 | TRBV6-1 | TGTGCCAGCAGTTATGGGTTTAACACTGAAGCTTTCTTT | CASSYGFNTEAFF
- | TRBJ2-5 | TRBV29-1 | TGCAGCGTTGAATCGGGCAGGGGGGACGAGACCCAGTACTTC | CSVESGRGDETQYF
- | TRBJ1-1 | TRBV28 | TGTGCCAGCAGACCGCCGGGGGGGGGCACTGAAGCTTTCTTT | CASRPPGGGTEAFF
TRBD2 | TRBJ2-1 | TRBV29-1 | TGCAGCGGGAATAGCGGGAATTTGAGAAATGAGCAGTTCTTC | CSGNSGNLRNEQFF
TRBD2 | TRBJ2-1 | TRBV2 | TGTGCCAGTCGAAGCGGGAGCTCCTACAATGAGCAGTTCTTC | CASRSGSSYNEQFF
- | TRBJ2-7 | TRBV6-1 | TGTGCCAGCAAGCAGGGCGACGAGCAGTACTTC | CASKQGDEQYF
TRBD1 | TRBJ1-2 | TRBV4-2 | TGTGCCAGCAGCCCACTCCAGGGGGATGGCTACACCTTC | CASSPLQGDGYTF
- | TRBJ2-2 | TRBV6-5 | TGTGCCAGCAGTTACTCGAAGGAGGGGACCGGGGAGCTGTTTTTT | CASSYSKEGTGELFF
TRBD1 | TRBJ1-4 | TRBV9 | TGTGCCAGCAGCGTAGGCGGCGGGACAGGGCCTAATGAAAAACTGTTTTTT | CASSVGGGTGPNEKLFF
TRBD1 | TRBJ1-6 | TRBV27 | TGTGCCAGCAGTTTATGGGGACAGGGGTTTTCACCCCTCCACTTT | CASSLWGQGFSPLHF
TRBD1 | TRBJ2-1 | TRBV19 | TGTGCCAGTAGTTCATGGACAGGGGGGAATGAGCAGTTCTTC | CASSSWTGGNEQFF
- | TRBJ1-2 | TRBV29-1 | TGCAGCGTTGACCGGGGGAGCTATGGCTACACCTTC | CSVDRGSYGYTF
- | TRBJ1-2 | TRBV7-9 | TGTGCCAGCAGCTTAGCGCGGTTAGATAATAACTATGGCTACACCTTC | CASSLARLDNNYGYTF
TRBD2 | TRBJ2-1 | TRBV5-1 | TGCGCCAGCATGACGTCCTTACTAGCGGGAGTCGGGAATGAGCAGTTCTTC | CASMTSLLAGVGNEQFF
- | TRBJ2-3 | TRBV6-4 | TGTGCCAGCAGTGTTAGCGGTGACACAGATACGCAGTATTTT | CASSVSGDTDTQYF
- | TRBJ1-3 | TRBV13 | TGTGCCAGCAGCTCCAGTTCGTCATTCGGGACCTCTGGAAACACCATATATTTT | CASSSSSSFGTSGNTIYF
- | TRBJ2-7 | TRBV11-2 | TGTGCCAGCAGCTTTATCTCCGGTTCGGAGACCTACGAGCAGTACTTC | CASSFISGSETYEQYF
TRBD2 | TRBJ2-1 | TRBV27 | TGTGCCAGCAGTTTCGGACTAGCGGGAGTGAGAAGCTCCTACAATGAGCAGTTCTTC | CASSFGLAGVRSSYNEQFF
- | TRBJ1-1 | TRBV19 | TGTGCCAGTAGTATGCCCCAGACTGGGTGGAACACTGAAGCTTTCTTT | CASSMPQTGWNTEAFF
- | TRBJ2-7 | TRBV6-5 | TGTGCCAGCAGGGGAGTTTACGAGCAGTACTTC | CASRGVYEQYF
TRBD1 | TRBJ1-2 | TRBV27 | TGTGCCAGCAGTTCCCGGGACAGGGATTATGGCTACACCTTC | CASSSRDRDYGYTF
- | TRBJ1-2 | TRBV6-6 | TGTGCCAGCAGTTACGAGGGAAACTATGGCTACACCTTC | CASSYEGNYGYTF